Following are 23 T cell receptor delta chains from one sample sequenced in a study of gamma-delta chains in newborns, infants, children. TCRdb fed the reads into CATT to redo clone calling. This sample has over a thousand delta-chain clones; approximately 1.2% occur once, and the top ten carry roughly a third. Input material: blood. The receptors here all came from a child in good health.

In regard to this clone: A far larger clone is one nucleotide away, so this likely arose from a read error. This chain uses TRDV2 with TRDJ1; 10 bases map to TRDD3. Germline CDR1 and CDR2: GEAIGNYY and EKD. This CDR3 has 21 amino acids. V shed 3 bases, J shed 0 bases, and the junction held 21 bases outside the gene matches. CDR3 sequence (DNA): TGTGCCTGTGACGCCGTGAAGGGGGATACGCAGGCGACAACATACACCGATAAACTCATCTTT. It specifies CACDAVKGDTQATTYTDKLIF.

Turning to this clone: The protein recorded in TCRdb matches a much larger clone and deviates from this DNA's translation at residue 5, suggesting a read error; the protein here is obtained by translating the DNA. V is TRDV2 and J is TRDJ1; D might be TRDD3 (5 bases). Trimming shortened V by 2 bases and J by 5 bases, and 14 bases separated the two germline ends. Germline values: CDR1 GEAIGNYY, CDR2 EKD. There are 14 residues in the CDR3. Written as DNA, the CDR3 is TGTGCCTGTGACAGGCTACGGGCTGGGGATAAACTCATCTTT. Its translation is CACDRLRAGDKLIF.

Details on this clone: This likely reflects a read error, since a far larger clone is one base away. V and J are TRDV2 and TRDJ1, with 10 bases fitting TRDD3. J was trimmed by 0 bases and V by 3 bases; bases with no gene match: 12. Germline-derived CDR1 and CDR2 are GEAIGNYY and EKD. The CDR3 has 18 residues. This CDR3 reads CACDAVPTGGLNTDKLIF. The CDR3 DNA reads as TGTGCCTGTGACGCCGTTCCTACTGGGGGATTGAACACCGATAAACTCATCTTT.

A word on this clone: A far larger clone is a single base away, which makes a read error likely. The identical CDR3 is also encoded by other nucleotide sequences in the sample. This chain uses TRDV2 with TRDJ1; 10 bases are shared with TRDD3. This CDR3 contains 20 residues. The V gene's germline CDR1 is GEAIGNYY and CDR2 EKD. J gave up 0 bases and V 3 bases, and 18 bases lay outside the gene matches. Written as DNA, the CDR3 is TGTGCCTGTGACCCACTCAGCACTGGGGGATCATCCCGGTACACCGATAAACTCATCTTT. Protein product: CACDPLSTGGSSRYTDKLIF.

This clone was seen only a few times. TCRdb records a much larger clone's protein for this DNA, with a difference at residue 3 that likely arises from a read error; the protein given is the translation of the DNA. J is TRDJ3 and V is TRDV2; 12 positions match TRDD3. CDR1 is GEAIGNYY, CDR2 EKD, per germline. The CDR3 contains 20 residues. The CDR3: CARDTMAGGYGSWDTRQMFF. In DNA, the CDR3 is TGTGCCCGTGACACTATGGCTGGGGGATACGGCTCCTGGGACACCCGACAGATGTTTTTC.

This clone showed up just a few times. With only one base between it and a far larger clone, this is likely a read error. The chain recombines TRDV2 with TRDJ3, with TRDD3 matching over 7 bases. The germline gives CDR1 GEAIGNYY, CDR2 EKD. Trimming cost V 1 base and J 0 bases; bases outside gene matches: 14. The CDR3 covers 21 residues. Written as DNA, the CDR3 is TGTGCCTGTGACACTGCCGAGGGTGGGGGAACGGGCTCCTGGGACACCCGACAGATGTTTTTC. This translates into CACDTAEGGGTGSWDTRQMFF.

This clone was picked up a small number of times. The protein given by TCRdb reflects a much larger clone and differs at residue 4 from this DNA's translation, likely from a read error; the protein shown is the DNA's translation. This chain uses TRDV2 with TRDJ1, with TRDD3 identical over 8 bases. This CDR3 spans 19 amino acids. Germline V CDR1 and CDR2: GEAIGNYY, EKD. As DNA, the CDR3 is TGTGCCTGTGGCACCATTGTTGGTACTGGGGGTCACTCCACCGATAAACTCATCTTT. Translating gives CACGTIVGTGGHSTDKLIF.

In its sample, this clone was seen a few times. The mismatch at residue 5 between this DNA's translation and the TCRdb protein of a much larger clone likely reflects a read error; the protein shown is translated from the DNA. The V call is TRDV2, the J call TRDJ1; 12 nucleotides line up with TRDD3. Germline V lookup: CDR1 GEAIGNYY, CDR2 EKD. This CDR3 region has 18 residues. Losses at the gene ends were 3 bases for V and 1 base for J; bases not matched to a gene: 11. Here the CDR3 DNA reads TGTGCCTGTGACGCCGGGCTGGGGGATACGCCGAGCACCGATAAACTCATCTTT. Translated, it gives CACDAGLGDTPSTDKLIF.

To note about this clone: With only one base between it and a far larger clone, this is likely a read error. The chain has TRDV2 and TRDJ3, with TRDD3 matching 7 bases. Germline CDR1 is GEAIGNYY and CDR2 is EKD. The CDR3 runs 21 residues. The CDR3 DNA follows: TGTGCCTGTGACACTGCCGAGGGTGGGGGAACGAGCTCCTGGGACACCCGACGGATGTTTTTC. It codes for CACDTAEGGGTSSWDTRRMFF.

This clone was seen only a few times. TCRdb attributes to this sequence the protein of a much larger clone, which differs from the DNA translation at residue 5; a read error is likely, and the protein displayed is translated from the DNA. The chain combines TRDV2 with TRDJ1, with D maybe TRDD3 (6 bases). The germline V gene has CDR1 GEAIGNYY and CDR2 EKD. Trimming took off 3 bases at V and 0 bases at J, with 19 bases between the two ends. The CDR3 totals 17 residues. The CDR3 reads CACDAVGGGQNTDKLIF. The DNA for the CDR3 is TGTGCCTGTGACGCCGTGGGTGGGGGCCAAAACACCGATAAACTCATCTTT.

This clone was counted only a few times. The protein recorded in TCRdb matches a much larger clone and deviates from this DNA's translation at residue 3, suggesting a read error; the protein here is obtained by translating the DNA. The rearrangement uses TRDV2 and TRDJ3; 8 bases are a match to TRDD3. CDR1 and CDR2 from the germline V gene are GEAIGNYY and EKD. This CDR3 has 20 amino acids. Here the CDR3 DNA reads TGTGCCCGTGACACCGTTGCTGGGGGAGCAAGCTCCTGGGACACCCGACAGATGTTTTTC. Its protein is CARDTVAGGASSWDTRQMFF.

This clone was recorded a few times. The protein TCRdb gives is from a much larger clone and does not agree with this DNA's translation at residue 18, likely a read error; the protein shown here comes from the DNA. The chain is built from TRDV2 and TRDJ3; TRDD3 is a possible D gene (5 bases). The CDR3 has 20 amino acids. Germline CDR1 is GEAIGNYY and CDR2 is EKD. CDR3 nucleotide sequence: TGTGCCTGTGACACCTTGAAGCGGATTCCAAGCTCCTGGGACACCCGACAGGTGTTTTTC. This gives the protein CACDTLKRIPSSWDTRQVFF.

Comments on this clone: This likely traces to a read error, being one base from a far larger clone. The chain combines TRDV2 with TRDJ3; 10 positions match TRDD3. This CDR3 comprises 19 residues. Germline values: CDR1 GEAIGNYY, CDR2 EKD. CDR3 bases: TGTGCCCGTGACACGACTGGGGGATCCAGCTCCTGGGACACCCGACAGATGTTTTTC. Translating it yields CARDTTGGSSSWDTRQMFF.

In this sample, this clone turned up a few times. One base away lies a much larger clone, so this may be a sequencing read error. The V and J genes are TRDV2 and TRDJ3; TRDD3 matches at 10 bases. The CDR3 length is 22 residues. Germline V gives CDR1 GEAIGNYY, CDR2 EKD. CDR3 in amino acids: CACDTTDTGGWANSWDARQMFF. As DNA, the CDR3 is TGTGCCTGTGACACAACCGATACTGGGGGATGGGCTAACTCCTGGGACGCCCGACAGATGTTTTTC.

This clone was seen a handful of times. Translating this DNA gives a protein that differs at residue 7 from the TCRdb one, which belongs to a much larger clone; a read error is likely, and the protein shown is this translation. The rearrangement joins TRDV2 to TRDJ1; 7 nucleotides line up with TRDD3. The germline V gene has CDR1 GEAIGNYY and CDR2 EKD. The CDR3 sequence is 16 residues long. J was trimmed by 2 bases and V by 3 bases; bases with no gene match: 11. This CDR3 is CACDSVRDTQTDKLIF. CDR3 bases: TGTGCCTGTGACTCCGTCAGGGATACTCAAACCGATAAACTCATCTTT.

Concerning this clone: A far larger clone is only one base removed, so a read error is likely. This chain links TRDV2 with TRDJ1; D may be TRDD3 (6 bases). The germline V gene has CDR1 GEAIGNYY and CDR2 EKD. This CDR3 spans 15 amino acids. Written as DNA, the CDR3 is TGTGCCTGTGGCACCCTGGGGACCTACACCGATAAACTCATCTTT. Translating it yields CACGTLGTYTDKLIF.

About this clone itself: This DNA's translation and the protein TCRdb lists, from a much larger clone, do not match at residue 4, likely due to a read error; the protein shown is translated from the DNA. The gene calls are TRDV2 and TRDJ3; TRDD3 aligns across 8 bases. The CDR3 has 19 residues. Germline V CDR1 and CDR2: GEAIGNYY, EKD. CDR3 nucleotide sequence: TGTGCCTGTGGCACCACTGGGGGCTTTAGCTCCTGGGACACCCGACAGATGTTTTTC. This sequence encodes CACGTTGGFSSWDTRQMFF.

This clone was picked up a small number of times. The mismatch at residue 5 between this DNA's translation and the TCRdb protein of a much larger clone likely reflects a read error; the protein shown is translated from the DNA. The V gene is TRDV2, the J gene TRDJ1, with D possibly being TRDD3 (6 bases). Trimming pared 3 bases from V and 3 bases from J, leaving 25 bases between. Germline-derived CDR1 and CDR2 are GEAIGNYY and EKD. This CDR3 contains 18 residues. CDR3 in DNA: TGTGCCTGTGACCTCCTGGTCGGGGGGGAGGAGGACGCCGATAAACTCATCTTT. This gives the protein CACDLLVGGEEDADKLIF.

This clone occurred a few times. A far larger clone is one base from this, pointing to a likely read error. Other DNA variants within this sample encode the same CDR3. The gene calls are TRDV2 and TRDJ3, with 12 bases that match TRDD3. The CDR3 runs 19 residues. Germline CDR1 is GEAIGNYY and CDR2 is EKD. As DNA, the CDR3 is TGCGCCTGTGACACTGGGGGATACTCGAGCTCCTGGGACACCCGACAGATGTTTTTC. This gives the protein CACDTGGYSSSWDTRQMFF.

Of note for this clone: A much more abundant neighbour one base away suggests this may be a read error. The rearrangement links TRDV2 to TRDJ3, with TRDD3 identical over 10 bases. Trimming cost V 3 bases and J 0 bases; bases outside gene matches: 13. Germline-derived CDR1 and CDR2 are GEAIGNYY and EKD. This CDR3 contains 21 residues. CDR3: CACDAAEFSGGYSWDTRQMFF. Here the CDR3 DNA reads TGTGCCTGTGACGCCGCCGAGTTCTCTGGGGGATACTCCTGGGACACCCGACAGATGTTTTTC.

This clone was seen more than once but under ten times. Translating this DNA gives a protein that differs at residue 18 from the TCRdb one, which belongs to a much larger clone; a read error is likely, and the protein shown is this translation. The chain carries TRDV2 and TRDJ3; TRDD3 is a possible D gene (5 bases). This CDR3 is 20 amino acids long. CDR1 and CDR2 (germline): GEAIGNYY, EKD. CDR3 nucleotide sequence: TGTGCCTGTGACACCTTGAAGCGGATTCCAAGCTCCTGGGACACCCGACAGACGTTTTTC. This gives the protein CACDTLKRIPSSWDTRQTFF.

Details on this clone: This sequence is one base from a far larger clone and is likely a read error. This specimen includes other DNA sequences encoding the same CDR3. The CDR3 is CACDAILGASRGTDKLIF. The CDR3 nucleotides read TGTGCCTGCGACGCGATACTGGGGGCTAGTCGCGGCACCGATAAACTCATCTTT. V gene TRDV2 combines with J gene TRDJ1; TRDD3 agrees at 8 bases. There are 18 residues in the CDR3. V lost 7 bases and J lost 1; bases outside the gene matches: 19. The germline V gene encodes CDR1 GEAIGNYY and CDR2 EKD.

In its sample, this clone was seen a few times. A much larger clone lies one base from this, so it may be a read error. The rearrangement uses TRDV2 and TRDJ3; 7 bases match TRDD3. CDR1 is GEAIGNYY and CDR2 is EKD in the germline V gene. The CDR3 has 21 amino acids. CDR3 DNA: TGTGCCTGTGACACTGCCGAGGGTGGGGGAACGAGCTCCTGGGACACCCGACAGACGTTTTTC. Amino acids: CACDTAEGGGTSSWDTRQTFF.